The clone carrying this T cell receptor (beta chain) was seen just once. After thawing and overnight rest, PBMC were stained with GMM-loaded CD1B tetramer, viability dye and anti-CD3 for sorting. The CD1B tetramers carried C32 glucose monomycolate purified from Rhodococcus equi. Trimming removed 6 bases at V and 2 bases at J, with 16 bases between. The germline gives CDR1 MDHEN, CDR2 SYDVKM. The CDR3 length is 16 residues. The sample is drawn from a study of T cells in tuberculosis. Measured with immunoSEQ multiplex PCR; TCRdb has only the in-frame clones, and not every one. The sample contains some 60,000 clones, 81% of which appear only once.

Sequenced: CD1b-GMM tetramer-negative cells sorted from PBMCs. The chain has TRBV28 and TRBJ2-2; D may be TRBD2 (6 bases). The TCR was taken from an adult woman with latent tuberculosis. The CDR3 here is CASSLRSGLNTGELFF. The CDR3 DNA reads TGTGCCAGCAGCCTCCGCAGCGGGTTAAACACCGGGGAGCTGTTTTTT.